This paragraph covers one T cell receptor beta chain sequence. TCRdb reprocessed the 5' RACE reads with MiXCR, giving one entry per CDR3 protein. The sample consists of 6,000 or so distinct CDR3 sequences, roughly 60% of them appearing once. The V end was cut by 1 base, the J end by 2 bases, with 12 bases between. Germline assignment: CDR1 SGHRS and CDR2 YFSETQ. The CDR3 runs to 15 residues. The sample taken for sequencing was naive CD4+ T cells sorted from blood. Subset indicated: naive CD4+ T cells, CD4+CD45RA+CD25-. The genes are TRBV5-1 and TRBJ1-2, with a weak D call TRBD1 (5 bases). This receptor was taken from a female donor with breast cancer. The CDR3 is CASSLSAGSNYGYTF. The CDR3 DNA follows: TGCGCCAGCAGCTTGTCCGCAGGGTCAAACTATGGCTACACCTTC.